Following are 10 T cell receptor beta chains from one sample sequenced in a study of cytomegalovirus exposure and HLA in healthy donors. In the PCR, 60 Vbeta and 13 Jbeta primers were used. The protocol was immunoSEQ multiplex PCR, while the TCRdb copy is restricted to in-frame clones and leaves out a portion. The table shows under 150,000 clones, with 82% occurring only once. The sequenced sample consisted of PBMCs. The source is a male donor in good health and CMV-seronegative.

The chain employs TRBV30 and TRBJ2-1; 7 bases map to TRBD2. Germline lookup yields CDR1 GTSNPN and CDR2 SVGIG (reference sequence). The CDR3 contains 15 residues. V trimming: 3 bases; J trimming: 2 bases; junction bases outside the gene matches: 7. The CDR3 loop is CAWRVGLAAYNEQFF. CDR3 bases: TGTGCCTGGAGAGTAGGGCTAGCGGCCTACAATGAGCAGTTCTTC.

The chain recombines TRBV5-1 with TRBJ2-1; 10 bases agree with TRBD2. CDR1 and CDR2 (germline): SGHRS, YFSETQ. With V trimmed by 4 bases and J by 6 bases, 10 bases remained unmatched. The CDR3 loop spans 16 amino acids. Here the CDR3 DNA reads TGCGCCAGCAGCGGGGGAGCGGGAGGGGATGGCAATGAGCAGTTCTTC. It translates to CASSGGAGGDGNEQFF.

The CDR3 reads CASSSLRDRDGYTF. Written as DNA, the CDR3 is TGTGCCAGCAGCTCCCTCCGGGACAGGGATGGCTACACCTTC. The rearrangement joins TRBV11-2 to TRBJ1-2, with 9 bases lining up with TRBD1. CDR3 length: 14 amino acids. Germline CDR1 reads SGHAT; CDR2 reads FQNNGV. V shed 4 bases and J 6 bases; nucleotides not matched to a gene: 6.

This chain joins TRBV7-9 and TRBJ1-1; TRBD1 matches at 7 bases. The length of the CDR3 is 15 residues. With V trimmed by 5 bases and J by 3 bases, 9 bases remained unmatched. Germline V gene sequence: CDR1 SEHNR, CDR2 FQNEAQ (reference sequence). The CDR3 loop reads CASSLITGEYTEAFF. CDR3 coding DNA: TGTGCCAGCAGCCTAATAACAGGGGAGTACACTGAAGCTTTCTTT.

The DNA for the CDR3 is TGTGCCAGCCTTACGACCCCGGGACTAGCGACCAGAGAGAGTACCGGGGAGCTGTTTTTT. Amino acid sequence: CASLTTPGLATRESTGELFF. The chain uses TRBV13 and TRBJ2-2; 10 bases agree with TRBD2. This CDR3 spans 20 amino acids. The germline CDR1 and CDR2 sequences are PRHDT and FYEKMQ (reference sequence). V trimming: 8 bases; J trimming: 5 bases; junction bases outside the gene matches: 23.

The V gene is TRBV15, the J gene TRBJ2-7, with 7 bases lining up with TRBD1. This CDR3 has 15 residues. Germline V lookup: CDR1 LNHNV, CDR2 YYDKDF (reference sequence). The junction had 4 bases not matched to a gene; V was cut back by 1 base and J by 1 base. CDR3 DNA: TGTGCCACCAGCAGAGCGGCAGGGGGATCCTACGAGCAGTACTTC. Encoded protein: CATSRAAGGSYEQYF.

This rearrangement joins TRBV5-4 to TRBJ1-1, with 7 bases matching TRBD1. The V gene end was trimmed by 4 bases and the J gene end by 10 bases; junction bases not matched to a gene: 10. Germline lookup yields CDR1 SGHNT and CDR2 YYREEE (reference sequence). The length of the CDR3 is 13 residues. The CDR3 DNA reads TGTGCCAGCAGCACCCATCCAGGGGGGAGAGCTTTCTTT. Protein sequence: CASSTHPGGRAFF.

The chain is built from TRBV19 and TRBJ1-1, with 8 bases aligning to TRBD1. The ends lost 5 bases at V and 0 bases at J; junction bases unmatched: 11. Germline lookup yields CDR1 LNHDA and CDR2 SQIVND (reference sequence). This CDR3 comprises 17 residues. The CDR3 sequence is CASSLGYRTGMNTEAFF. The CDR3 DNA follows: TGTGCCAGTAGTTTAGGGTATCGGACAGGGATGAACACTGAAGCTTTCTTT.

This clone is a singleton in its sample. The chain links TRBV2 to TRBJ2-7; 10 nucleotides align to TRBD2. CDR1 and CDR2 (germline): SNHLY, FYNNEI. With V trimmed by 7 bases and J by 4 bases, 7 bases remained unmatched. The CDR3 extends over 14 amino acids. CDR3 protein: CASIPASGSYEQYF. The CDR3 DNA sequence: TGTGCCAGCATTCCGGCTAGCGGGAGTTACGAGCAGTACTTC.

The chain uses TRBV28 and TRBJ2-5, with 10 positions matching TRBD2. Germline V gene sequence: CDR1 MDHEN, CDR2 SYDVKM. The CDR3 spans 14 residues. V lost 7 bases to trimming and J lost 1 base; unmatched junction nucleotides: 3. The CDR3 DNA follows: TGTGCCAGCACCCTAGCGGGAGTCCAAGAGACCCAGTACTTC. It codes for CASTLAGVQETQYF.